These T cell receptor beta chains were read from a single sample in a study of T cells in Graves' hyperthyroidism and ophthalmopathy. TCRdb re-called the multiplex PCR reads with MiXCR, one entry per CDR3 protein. The sample includes about 680,000 distinct CDR3 sequences, over 35% of them seen just once. Sample: blood. These receptors were collected from a woman aged 40 to 50 with Graves' hyperthyroidism. CDR3s include the opening cysteine and the closing phenylalanine or tryptophan. Each record gives: V gene, J gene, D gene, clone size, CDR3 protein, CDR3 DNA. D genes are given only for firm matches. Clone size is stated in some rows and not others, as once, few, many or a class when expanded.

>TRBV5-1|TRBJ1-6|NA|NA
CASSQIQVYNSPLHF
TGCGCCAGCAGCCAAATACAGGTCTATAATTCACCCCTCCACTTT
>TRBV15|TRBJ2-5|NA|many
CATSTYDTQETQYF
TGTGCCACCAGTACTTATGATACCCAAGAGACCCAGTACTTC
>TRBV6-1|TRBJ1-2|NA|NA
CASSLALAGSYGYTF
TGTGCCAGCAGCTTAGCGCTGGCAGGGAGCTATGGCTACACCTTC
>TRBV15|TRBJ2-7|TRBD2|NA
CATSGLAGGEQYF
TGTGCCACCAGCGGTTTAGCGGGAGGCGAGCAGTACTTC
>TRBV5-1|TRBJ2-7|NA|NA
CASSPGTTSYYEQYF
TGCGCCAGCAGCCCCGGGACAACTTCTTATTACGAGCAGTACTTC
>TRBV6-6|TRBJ2-7|NA|few
CASSYSRGSGNF
TGTGCCAGCAGTTACTCGAGGGGGAGTGGTAACTTC
>TRBV7-9|TRBJ2-7|TRBD1|many
CASSQGDSSYEQYF
TGTGCCAGCAGCCAGGGGGACAGCTCCTACGAGCAGTACTTC
>TRBV5-1|TRBJ2-7|TRBD2|NA
CASSLVPSGSTYEQYF
TGCGCCAGCAGCTTGGTCCCAAGCGGGAGCACCTACGAGCAGTACTTC
>TRBV10-2|TRBJ1-2|NA|few
CASSYSFKGGLNYGYTF
TGTGCCAGCAGTTACTCTTTTAAGGGGGGACTAAACTATGGCTACACCTTC
>TRBV11-3|TRBJ1-1|TRBD1|NA
CASSFHRGPTEAFF
TGTGCCAGCAGCTTCCACAGGGGGCCGACTGAAGCTTTCTTT
>TRBV29-1|TRBJ2-7|TRBD1|NA
CSLDREAYEQYF
TGCAGCTTGGACAGGGAAGCCTACGAGCAGTACTTC
>TRBV2|TRBJ2-6|NA|NA
CASSEDGSSFSGANVLTF
TGTGCCAGCAGTGAAGACGGGTCATCGTTTTCTGGGGCCAACGTCCTGACTTTC
>TRBV11-2|TRBJ2-2|NA|NA
CAPGEESYLNTGELFF
TGTGCCCCCGGGGAGGAATCCTACTTGAACACCGGGGAGCTGTTTTTT
>TRBV20-1|TRBJ2-3|NA|once
CSVLDRNTDTQYF
TGCAGTGTTCTGGACAGAAACACAGATACGCAGTATTTT
>TRBV6-5|TRBJ1-2|NA|NA
CASSYRDTSNYGYTF
TGTGCCAGCAGTTACCGAGATACGTCTAACTATGGCTACACCTTC
>TRBV29-1|TRBJ2-7|TRBD1|many
CSANRGQGYEQYF
TGCAGCGCGAACAGGGGGCAGGGCTACGAGCAGTACTTC
>TRBV20-1|TRBJ2-3|TRBD2|few
CSASGGGAGDTQYF
TGCAGTGCTAGTGGCGGGGGGGCGGGAGATACGCAGTATTTT
>TRBV10-2|TRBJ2-3|TRBD2|few
CASRQAGGADTQYF
TGCGCCAGCAGGCAAGCGGGGGGTGCAGATACGCAGTATTTT
>TRBV7-2|TRBJ2-1|TRBD2|few
CASSRTTSGSNEQFF
TGTGCCAGCAGCCGAACGACTAGCGGGTCTAATGAGCAGTTCTTC
>TRBV7-2|TRBJ2-7|NA|NA
CASSLVKGEQYF
TGTGCCAGCAGCTTAGTTAAGGGTGAGCAGTACTTC
>TRBV15|TRBJ1-2|NA|many
CATSRGTDGYTF
TGTGCCACCAGCAGAGGGACCGATGGCTACACCTTC
>TRBV7-8|TRBJ1-4|NA|NA
CASSQGRFGENLFF
TGTGCCAGCAGCCAGGGGAGGTTTGGTGAAAACCTGTTTTTT